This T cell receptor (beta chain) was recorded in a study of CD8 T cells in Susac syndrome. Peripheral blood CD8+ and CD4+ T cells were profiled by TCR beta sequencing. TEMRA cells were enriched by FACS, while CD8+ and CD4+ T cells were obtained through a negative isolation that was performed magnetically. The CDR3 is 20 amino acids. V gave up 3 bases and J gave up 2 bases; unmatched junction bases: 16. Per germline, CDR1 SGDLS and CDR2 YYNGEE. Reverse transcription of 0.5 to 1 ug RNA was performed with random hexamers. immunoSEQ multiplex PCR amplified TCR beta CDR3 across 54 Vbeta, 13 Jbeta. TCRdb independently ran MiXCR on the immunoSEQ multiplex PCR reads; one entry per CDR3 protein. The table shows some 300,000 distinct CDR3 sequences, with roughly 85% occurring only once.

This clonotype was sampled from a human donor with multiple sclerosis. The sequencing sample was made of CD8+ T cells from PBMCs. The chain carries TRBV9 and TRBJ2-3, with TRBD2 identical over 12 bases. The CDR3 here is CASSASLSGGLAGATDTQYF. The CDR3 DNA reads TGTGCCAGCAGCGCCTCACTAAGCGGGGGACTAGCGGGTGCCACAGATACGCAGTATTTT.